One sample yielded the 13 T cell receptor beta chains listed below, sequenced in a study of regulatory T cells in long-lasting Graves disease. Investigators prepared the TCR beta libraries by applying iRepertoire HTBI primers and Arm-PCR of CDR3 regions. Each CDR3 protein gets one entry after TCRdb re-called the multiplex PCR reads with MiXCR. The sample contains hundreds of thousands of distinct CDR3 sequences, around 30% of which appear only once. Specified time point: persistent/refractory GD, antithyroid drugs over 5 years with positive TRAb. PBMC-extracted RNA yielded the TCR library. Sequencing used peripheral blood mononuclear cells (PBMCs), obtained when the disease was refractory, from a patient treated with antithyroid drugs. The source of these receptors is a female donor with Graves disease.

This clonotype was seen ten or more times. In DNA form, the CDR3 reads TGTGCCAGCAGTCTACTACAGGGCACTGAAGCTTTCTTT. Residues: CASSLLQGTEAFF. The chain joins TRBV7-3 to TRBJ1-1, with a tentative D call TRBD1 (6 bases). The germline V and J ends were trimmed by 6 bases and 4 bases, with 12 bases remaining between them. CDR3 length: 13 amino acids. Germline assignment: CDR1 SGHTA and CDR2 FQGTGA. Combining the CDR3 with reference TRBV7-3 and TRBJ1-1 gives the whole variable domain GAGVSQTPSNKVTEKGKYVELRCDPISGHTALYWYRQSLGQGPEFLIYFQGTGAADDSGLPNDRFFAVRPEGSVSTLKIQRTERGDSAVYLCASSLLQGTEAFFGQGTRLTVV.

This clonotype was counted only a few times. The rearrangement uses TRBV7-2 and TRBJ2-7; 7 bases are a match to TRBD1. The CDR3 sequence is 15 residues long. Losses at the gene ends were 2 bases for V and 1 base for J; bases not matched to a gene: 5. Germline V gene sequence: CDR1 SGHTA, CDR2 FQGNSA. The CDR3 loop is CASSLNQGQSYEQYF. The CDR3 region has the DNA TGTGCCAGCAGCTTAAACCAGGGACAGTCCTACGAGCAGTACTTC.

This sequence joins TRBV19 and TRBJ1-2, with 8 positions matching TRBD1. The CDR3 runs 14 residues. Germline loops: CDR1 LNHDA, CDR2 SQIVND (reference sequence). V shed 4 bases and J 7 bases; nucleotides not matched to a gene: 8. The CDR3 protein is CASSNGQGRLGYTF. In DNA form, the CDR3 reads TGTGCCAGTAGTAATGGACAGGGACGGCTTGGCTACACCTTC.

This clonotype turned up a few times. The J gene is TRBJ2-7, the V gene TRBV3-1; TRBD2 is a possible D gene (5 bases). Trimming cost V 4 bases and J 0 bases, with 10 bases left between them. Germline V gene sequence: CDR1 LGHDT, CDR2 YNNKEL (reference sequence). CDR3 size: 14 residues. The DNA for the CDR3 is TGTGCCAGCAGCCCGCCCGGGGTCTCCTACGAGCAGTACTTC. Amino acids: CASSPPGVSYEQYF.

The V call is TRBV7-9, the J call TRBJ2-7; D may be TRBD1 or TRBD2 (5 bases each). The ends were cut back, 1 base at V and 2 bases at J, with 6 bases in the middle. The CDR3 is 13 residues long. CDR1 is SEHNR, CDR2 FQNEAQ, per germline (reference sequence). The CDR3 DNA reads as TGTGCCAGCAGCTTAGGGGACCCCTACGAGCAGTACTTC. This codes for CASSLGDPYEQYF.

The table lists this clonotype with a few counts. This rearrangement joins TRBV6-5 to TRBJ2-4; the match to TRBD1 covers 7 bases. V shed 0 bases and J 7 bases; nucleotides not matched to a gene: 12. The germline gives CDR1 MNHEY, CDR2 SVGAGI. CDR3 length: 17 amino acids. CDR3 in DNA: TGTGCCAGCAGTTACTCTGCGACAGGGAAGGGCGGGAACATTCAGTACTTC. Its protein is CASSYSATGKGGNIQYF.

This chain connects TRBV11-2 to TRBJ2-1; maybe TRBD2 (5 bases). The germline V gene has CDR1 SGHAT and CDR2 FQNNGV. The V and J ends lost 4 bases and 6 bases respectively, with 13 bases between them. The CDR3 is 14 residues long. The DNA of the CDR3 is TGTGCCAGCAGCTCCGCGGACTCGCGCAATGAGCAGTTCTTC. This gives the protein CASSSADSRNEQFF.

CDR3 in DNA: TGTGCCAGCAGCCAAGAGGGAGTGGGGGTCATGAACACTGAAGCTTTCTTT. Translating it yields CASSQEGVGVMNTEAFF. This chain connects TRBV3-1 to TRBJ1-1, with D possibly matching TRBD1 (5 bases). The CDR3 is 17 residues long. The V gene's germline CDR1 is LGHDT and CDR2 YNNKEL (reference sequence). Trimming left V 0 bases short and J 0 bases short, with 14 bases between. Using reference TRBV3-1 and TRBJ1-1 for the parts outside the CDR3, the full variable domain is DTAVSQTPKYLVTQMGNDKSIKCEQNLGHDTMYWYKQDSKKFLKIMFSYNNKELIINETVPNRFSPKSPDKAHLNLHINSLELGDSAVYFCASSQEGVGVMNTEAFFGQGTRLTVV.

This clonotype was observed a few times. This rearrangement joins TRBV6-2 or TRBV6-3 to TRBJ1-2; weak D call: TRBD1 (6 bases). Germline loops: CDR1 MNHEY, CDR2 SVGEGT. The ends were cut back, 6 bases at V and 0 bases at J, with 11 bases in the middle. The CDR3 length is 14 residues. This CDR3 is CASRGRGANYGYTF. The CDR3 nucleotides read TGTGCCAGCAGGGGCAGGGGCGCTAACTATGGCTACACCTTC.

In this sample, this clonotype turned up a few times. The CDR3 sequence: CASSYPEQGVGEQYF. The CDR3 coding sequence is TGTGCCAGCAGTTACCCCGAACAGGGGGTAGGAGAGCAGTACTTC. V usage is TRBV6-2 or TRBV6-3 and J usage is TRBJ2-7; 8 bases line up with TRBD1. This CDR3 has 15 residues. V was clipped by 2 bases and J by 7 bases; unmatched bases: 10. The germline gives CDR1 MNHEY, CDR2 SVGEGT.

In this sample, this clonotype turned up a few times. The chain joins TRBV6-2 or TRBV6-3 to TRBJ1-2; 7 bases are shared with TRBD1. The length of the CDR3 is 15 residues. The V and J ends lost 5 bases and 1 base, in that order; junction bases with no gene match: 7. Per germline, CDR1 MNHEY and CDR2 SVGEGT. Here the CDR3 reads CASSESAGGNYGYTF. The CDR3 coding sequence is TGTGCCAGCAGTGAAAGTGCAGGGGGTAACTATGGCTACACCTTC.

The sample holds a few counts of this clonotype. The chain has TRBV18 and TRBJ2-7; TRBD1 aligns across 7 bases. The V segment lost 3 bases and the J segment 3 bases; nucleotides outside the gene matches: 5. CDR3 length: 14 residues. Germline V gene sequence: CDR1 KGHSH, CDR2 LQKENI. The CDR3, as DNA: TGTGCCAGCTCACCTCCGGGACAGCACTACGAGCAGTACTTC. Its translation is CASSPPGQHYEQYF.

The DNA of the CDR3 is TGTGCCAGCAGATCCTCGGGGAAGGTTAAGGAAAAACTGTTTTTT. This sequence encodes CASRSSGKVKEKLFF. The genes are TRBV6-4 and TRBJ1-4; no definite D call. Germline V gene lookup returns CDR1 MRHNA and CDR2 SNTAGT. The V and J ends lost 6 bases and 8 bases respectively, with 19 bases between them. The CDR3 contains 15 residues.